Listed below are T cell receptor beta chains from one sample, sequenced in a study of T cells in Graves' hyperthyroidism and ophthalmopathy. Via MiXCR, TCRdb re-called the multiplex PCR reads, giving one row per CDR3 protein. The table has about 290,000 distinct CDR3 sequences, around 19% seen once. The specimen sequenced was blood. These receptors were collected from a man over 45 with Graves' ophthalmopathy. The CDR3 runs from the conserved cysteine through the conserved F or W. Fields, in order: J gene, clone size, V gene, D gene, CDR3 protein, CDR3 DNA. D genes are given only for firm matches. Size values are once, few and many counts, or a class for expanded clones, and some rows have none.

>TRBJ2-1|many|TRBV12-3/TRBV12-4|NA
CASKSYNEQFF
TGTGCCAGCAAGTCCTACAATGAGCAGTTCTTC
>TRBJ2-5|few|TRBV10-2|TRBD2
CASSVLAGGKETQYF
TGCGCCAGCAGTGTCCTAGCGGGAGGAAAAGAGACCCAGTACTTC
>TRBJ2-7|NA|TRBV7-6|NA
CASSKDAGQPYEQYF
TGTGCCAGCAGCAAAGACGCGGGACAGCCTTACGAGCAGTACTTC
>TRBJ1-1|many|TRBV18|NA
CASSPPAGMNTEAFF
TGTGCCAGCTCACCACCGGCGGGAATGAACACTGAAGCTTTCTTT
>TRBJ1-5|NA|TRBV4-2|NA
CASSQDIDQPQHF
TGTGCCAGCAGCCAAGATATCGATCAGCCCCAGCATTTT
>TRBJ1-2|NA|TRBV6-1|NA
CASSEAARYGYTF
TGTGCCAGCAGTGAGGCGGCGAGGTATGGCTACACCTTC
>TRBJ2-3|many|TRBV20-1|NA
CSASLEEWITDTQYF
TGCAGTGCTTCCCTAGAGGAGTGGATCACAGATACGCAGTATTTT
>TRBJ2-1|many|TRBV28|TRBD2
CASRTGLAGRDEQFF
TGTGCCAGTCGAACGGGACTAGCGGGACGCGATGAGCAGTTCTTC
>TRBJ2-7|NA|TRBV6-1|NA
CASRTLEGGGQYF
TGTGCCAGCAGAACCCTTGAGGGCGGCGGGCAGTACTTC
>TRBJ2-1|few|TRBV29-1|TRBD1
CSVDLRLTDRAYNEQFF
TGCAGCGTTGATCTTCGCCTGACGGACAGGGCTTACAATGAGCAGTTCTTC
>TRBJ2-5|few|TRBV19|NA
CASRPPSRETQYF
TGTGCCAGTAGGCCCCCCTCCCGGGAGACCCAGTACTTC
>TRBJ2-7|NA|TRBV6-6|NA
CASSYSGRGGEQYF
TGTGCCAGCAGTTACTCGGGACGGGGCGGCGAGCAGTACTTC
>TRBJ2-7|many|TRBV7-3|TRBD1
CASSLTGAPYEQYF
TGTGCCAGCAGCCTGACAGGGGCCCCCTACGAGCAGTACTTC
>TRBJ1-2|NA|TRBV28|NA
CASSPHPAYYGYTF
TGTGCCAGCAGTCCCCATCCAGCGTACTATGGCTACACCTTC
>TRBJ2-2|many|TRBV5-1|TRBD2
CASSKTSGSRTGELFF
TGCGCCAGCAGCAAGACTAGCGGGAGTCGGACCGGGGAGCTGTTTTTT
>TRBJ2-2|NA|TRBV27|NA
CASSSGTFTGELFF
TGTGCCAGCAGTTCCGGGACATTCACCGGGGAGCTGTTTTTT
>TRBJ1-2|few|TRBV13|TRBD1
CASSLAPGGEGYTF
TGTGCCAGCAGCTTAGCCCCAGGGGGCGAAGGCTACACCTTC
>TRBJ2-7|NA|TRBV29-1|TRBD1
CSGGTGGYEQYF
TGCAGCGGAGGGACAGGGGGCTACGAGCAGTACTTC
>TRBJ2-1|few|TRBV2|TRBD1
CASSDRDRELYNEQFF
TGTGCCAGCAGTGACCGGGACAGGGAATTATACAATGAGCAGTTCTTC
>TRBJ2-7|NA|TRBV20-1|TRBD2
CSARRLAGFYEQYF
TGCAGTGCTAGAAGACTAGCGGGATTCTACGAGCAGTACTTC
>TRBJ1-1|many|TRBV3-1|NA
CASSPFLQGGRSEAFF
TGTGCCAGCAGCCCATTTTTACAGGGAGGAAGGTCTGAAGCTTTCTTT
>TRBJ2-2|few|TRBV10-2|NA
CASSGSGTGGTGELFF
TGCGCCAGCAGTGGTTCCGGGACTGGAGGAACCGGGGAGCTGTTTTTT
>TRBJ2-3|many|TRBV28|NA
CASSPSLPGPPGDTQYF
TGTGCCAGCAGTCCATCGCTTCCGGGACCCCCCGGGGATACGCAGTATTTT
>TRBJ2-3|many|TRBV7-3|TRBD2
CAIPAGVGTDTQYF
TGTGCCATCCCCGCGGGAGTTGGCACAGATACGCAGTATTTT
>TRBJ2-7|many|TRBV20-1|NA
CSASTAPPGEQYF
TGCAGTGCATCGACTGCTCCTCCTGGCGAGCAGTACTTC
>TRBJ2-7|many|TRBV27|NA
CASSLFSMASAAGEQYF
TGTGCCAGCAGTTTATTTTCTATGGCTAGCGCCGCAGGCGAGCAGTACTTC
>TRBJ1-4|NA|TRBV6-1|NA
CASSLTLATNEKLFF
TGTGCCAGCAGTTTAACACTTGCAACTAATGAAAAACTGTTTTTT
>TRBJ2-7|NA|TRBV4-1|TRBD2
CASSQEASGRFYEQYF
TGCGCCAGCAGCCAAGAAGCTAGCGGGAGATTCTACGAGCAGTACTTC
>TRBJ2-4|few|TRBV5-5|TRBD1
CASSPDPNRGQGIQYF
TGTGCCAGCAGCCCAGACCCTAACAGGGGGCAAGGCATTCAGTACTTC
>TRBJ2-7|many|TRBV20-1|TRBD2
CSARDRGGLTGNNYEQYF
TGCAGTGCTAGAGATCGGGGGGGTCTAACGGGAAATAACTACGAGCAGTACTTC
>TRBJ2-7|many|TRBV18|TRBD2
CASSLGLAIEQYF
TGTGCCAGCTCACTGGGACTAGCGATCGAGCAGTACTTC
>TRBJ2-1|NA|TRBV7-9|TRBD1
CASSKSNRGNEQFF
TGTGCCAGCAGCAAAAGTAACAGGGGAAATGAGCAGTTCTTC
>TRBJ1-5|few|TRBV28|NA
CASSLFSMRRDSNQPQHF
TGTGCCAGCAGTTTATTCTCCATGCGCAGGGATAGCAATCAGCCCCAGCATTTT
>TRBJ2-5|few|TRBV3-1|TRBD2
CASSFGLVRNF
TGTGCCAGCAGCTTCGGACTAGTCCGGAACTTC
>TRBJ1-3|NA|TRBV30|NA
CAWRRARGGNTIYF
TGTGCCTGGAGAAGGGCGAGGGGTGGAAACACCATATATTTT
>TRBJ1-6|many|TRBV2|TRBD1
CASSLTGDNSPLHF
TGTGCCAGCAGCTTGACAGGGGATAATTCACCCCTCCACTTT
>TRBJ2-1|NA|TRBV6-5|TRBD2
CASSYPSVSREGSRSPYNEQFF
TGTGCCAGCAGTTACCCCTCCGTCTCGCGGGAGGGCTCGAGGTCTCCCTACAATGAGCAGTTCTTC
>TRBJ1-3|NA|TRBV10-3|NA
CAISRVRAGNTIYF
TGTGCCATCAGCCGCGTGAGGGCTGGAAACACCATATATTTT
>TRBJ2-1|NA|TRBV6-2/TRBV6-3|TRBD1
CASSSGTGGTNEQFF
TGTGCCAGCAGCTCCGGGACAGGGGGCACCAATGAGCAGTTCTTC
>TRBJ2-5|many|TRBV9|NA
CASSVYGARQETQYF
TGTGCCAGCAGCGTATACGGGGCCCGTCAAGAGACCCAGTACTTC
>TRBJ2-7|NA|TRBV7-9|TRBD2
CASSGGGLSSYEQYF
TGTGCCAGCAGCGGGGGGGGACTTAGCTCCTACGAGCAGTACTTC
>TRBJ1-1|many|TRBV9|NA
CASSQYGTFGNTEAFF
TGTGCCAGCAGCCAGTACGGGACATTTGGGAACACTGAAGCTTTCTTT
>TRBJ2-3|few|TRBV24-1|TRBD2
CATSDLIGLAGGWEDTQYF
TGTGCCACCAGTGATTTGATCGGACTAGCGGGAGGATGGGAAGATACGCAGTATTTT
>TRBJ2-7|few|TRBV27|TRBD2
CASSSSGDYYEQYF
TGTGCCAGCAGTTCTAGCGGAGATTACTACGAGCAGTACTTC
>TRBJ2-7|NA|TRBV5-1|NA
CASSLDRGLAGSYEQYF
TGCGCCAGCAGCTTGGACAGGGGCCTAGCGGGCAGCTACGAGCAGTACTTC